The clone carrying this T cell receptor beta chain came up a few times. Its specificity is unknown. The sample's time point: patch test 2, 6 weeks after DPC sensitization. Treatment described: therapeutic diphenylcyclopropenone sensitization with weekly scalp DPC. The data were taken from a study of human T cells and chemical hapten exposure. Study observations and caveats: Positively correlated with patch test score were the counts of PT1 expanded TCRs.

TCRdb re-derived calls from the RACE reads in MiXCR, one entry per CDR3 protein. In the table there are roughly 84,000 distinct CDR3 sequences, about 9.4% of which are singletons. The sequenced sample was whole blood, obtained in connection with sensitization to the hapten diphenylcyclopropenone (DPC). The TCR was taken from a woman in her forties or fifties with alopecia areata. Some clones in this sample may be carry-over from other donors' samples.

The CDR3 spells CASSPRGGNTDTQYF. The CDR3 nucleotides read TGTGCCAGCTCACCACGGGGCGGGAACACAGATACGCAGTATTTT. The rearrangement links TRBV18 to TRBJ2-3; TRBD2 is a possible D gene (6 bases). Trimming took 1 base from V and 2 from J, leaving 10 bases between them. The CDR3 has 15 residues. In germline, CDR1 is KGHSH, CDR2 LQKENI.